This TCR beta chain appears in the sequencing data of a study of T cells in narcolepsy. Study overall: Donors had narcolepsy type 1 or type 2, or were healthy controls. Study findings and constraints: HCRT-specific and TRIB2-specific autoreactive clonotypes appeared among same-patient CSF and blood CD4+ clonotypes. Reportedly, autoreactive clonotypes were serially detected in patients' blood but not controls'.

Here immunoSEQ multiplex PCR was the method, and the copy in TCRdb shows in-frame clones only, minus some. The sample shows approximately 31,000 clones, more than 70% of them seen only once. This clone was counted only a few times. The target antigen is unknown. Trimming pared 6 bases from V and 5 bases from J, leaving 13 bases between. The V gene's germline CDR1 is MNHNS and CDR2 SASEGT. The CDR3 loop spans 14 amino acids. The sample was CD45RA- memory CD4+ T cells from PBMCs. The chain carries TRBV6-1 and TRBJ2-2, with D perhaps being TRBD1 or TRBD2 (6 bases each). The receptor's source is a human donor with narcolepsy. The CDR3 DNA reads as TGTGCCAGCAGGTCCAGGAGGGGGACCGGGGAGCTGTTTTTT. Protein sequence: CASRSRRGTGELFF.